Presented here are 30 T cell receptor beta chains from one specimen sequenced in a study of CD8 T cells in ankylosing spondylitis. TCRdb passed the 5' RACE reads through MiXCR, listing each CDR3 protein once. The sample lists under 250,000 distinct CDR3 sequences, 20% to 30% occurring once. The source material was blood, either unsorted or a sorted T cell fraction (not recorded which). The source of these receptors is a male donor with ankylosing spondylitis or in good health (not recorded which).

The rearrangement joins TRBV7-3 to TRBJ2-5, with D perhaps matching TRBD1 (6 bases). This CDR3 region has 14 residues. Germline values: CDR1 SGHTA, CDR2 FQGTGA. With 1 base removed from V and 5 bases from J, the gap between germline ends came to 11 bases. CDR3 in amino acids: CASSLNGGGETQYF. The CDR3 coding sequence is TGTGCCAGCAGCTTAAATGGGGGCGGTGAGACCCAGTACTTC.

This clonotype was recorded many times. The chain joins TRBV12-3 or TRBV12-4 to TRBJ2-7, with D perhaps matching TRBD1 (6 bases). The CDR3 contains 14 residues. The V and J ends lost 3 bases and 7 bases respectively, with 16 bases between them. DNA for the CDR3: TGTGCCAGCAGTTTCACAGGGAATTTGGGGGAGCAGTACTTC. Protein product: CASSFTGNLGEQYF.

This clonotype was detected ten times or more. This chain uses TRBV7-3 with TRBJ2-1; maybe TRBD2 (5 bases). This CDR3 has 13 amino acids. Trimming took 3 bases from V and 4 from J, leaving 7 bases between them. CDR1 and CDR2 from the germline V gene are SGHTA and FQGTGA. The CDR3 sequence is CASSFDYYNEQFF. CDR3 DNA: TGTGCCAGCAGCTTCGACTATTACAATGAGCAGTTCTTC.

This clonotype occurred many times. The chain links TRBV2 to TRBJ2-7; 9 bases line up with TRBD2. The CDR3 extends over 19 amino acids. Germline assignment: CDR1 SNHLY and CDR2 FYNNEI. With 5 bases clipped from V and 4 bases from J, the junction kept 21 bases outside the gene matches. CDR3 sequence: CASSTRLGAGGPDLYEQYF. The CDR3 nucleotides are TGTGCCAGCAGTACCCGACTAGGGGCGGGAGGGCCCGACCTTTACGAGCAGTACTTC. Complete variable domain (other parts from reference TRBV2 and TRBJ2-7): EPEVTQTPSHQVTQMGQEVILRCVPISNHLYFYWYRQILGQKVEFLVSFYNNEISEKSEIFDDQFSVERPDGSNFTLKIRSTKLEDSAMYFCASSTRLGAGGPDLYEQYFGPGTRLTVT.

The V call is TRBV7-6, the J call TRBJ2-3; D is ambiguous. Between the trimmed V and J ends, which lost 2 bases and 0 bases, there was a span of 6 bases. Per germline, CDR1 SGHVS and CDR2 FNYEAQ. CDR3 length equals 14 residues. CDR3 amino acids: CASSLMRSTDTQYF. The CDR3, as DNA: TGTGCCAGCAGCTTAATGCGGAGCACAGATACGCAGTATTTT.

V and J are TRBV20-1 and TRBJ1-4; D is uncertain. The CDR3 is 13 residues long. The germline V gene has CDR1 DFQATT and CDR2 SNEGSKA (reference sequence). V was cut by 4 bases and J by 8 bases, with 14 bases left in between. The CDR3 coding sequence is TGCAGTGCTATACGCCAGTCGGGGGAAAAACTGTTTTTT. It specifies CSAIRQSGEKLFF.

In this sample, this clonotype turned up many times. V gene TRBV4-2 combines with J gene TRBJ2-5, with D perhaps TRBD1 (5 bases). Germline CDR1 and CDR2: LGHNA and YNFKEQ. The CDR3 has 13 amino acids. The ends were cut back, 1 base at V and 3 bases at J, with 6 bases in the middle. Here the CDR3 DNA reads TGTGCCAGCAGCCAAGGACAGAAAGAGACCCAGTACTTC. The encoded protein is CASSQGQKETQYF.

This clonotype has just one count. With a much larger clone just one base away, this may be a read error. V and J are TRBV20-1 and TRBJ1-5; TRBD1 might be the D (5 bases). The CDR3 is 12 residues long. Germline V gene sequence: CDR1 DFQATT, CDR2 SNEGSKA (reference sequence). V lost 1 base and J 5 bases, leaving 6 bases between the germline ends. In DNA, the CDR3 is TGCAGTGCTAGAGTAGGGGATCAGCCCCAGCATTTT. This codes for CSARVGDQPQHF.

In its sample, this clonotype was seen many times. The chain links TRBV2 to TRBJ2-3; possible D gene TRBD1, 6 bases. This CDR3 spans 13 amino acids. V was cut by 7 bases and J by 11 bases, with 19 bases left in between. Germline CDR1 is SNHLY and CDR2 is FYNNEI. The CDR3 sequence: CASKGPGAPGQYF. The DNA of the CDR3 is TGTGCCAGCAAGGGGCCAGGGGCGCCGGGGCAGTATTTT.

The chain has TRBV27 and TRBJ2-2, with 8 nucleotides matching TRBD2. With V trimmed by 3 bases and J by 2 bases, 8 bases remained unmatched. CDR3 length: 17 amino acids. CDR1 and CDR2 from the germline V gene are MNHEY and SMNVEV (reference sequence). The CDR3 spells CASSFRSSGANTGELFF. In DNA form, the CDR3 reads TGTGCCAGCAGTTTCCGGAGTAGCGGGGCTAACACCGGGGAGCTGTTTTTT.

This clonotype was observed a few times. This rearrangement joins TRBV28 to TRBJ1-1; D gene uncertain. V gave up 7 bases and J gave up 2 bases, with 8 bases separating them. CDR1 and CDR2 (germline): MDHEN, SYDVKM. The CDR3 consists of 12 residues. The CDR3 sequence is CASTSSNTEAFF. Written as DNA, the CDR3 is TGTGCCAGCACCTCCAGTAACACTGAAGCTTTCTTT.

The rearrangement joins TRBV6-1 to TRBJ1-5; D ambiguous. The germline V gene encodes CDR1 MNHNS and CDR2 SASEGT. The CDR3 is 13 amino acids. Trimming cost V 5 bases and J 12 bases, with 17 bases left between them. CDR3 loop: CASSLKIHGDQHF. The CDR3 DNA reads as TGTGCCAGCAGTCTGAAAATACACGGAGACCAGCATTTT.

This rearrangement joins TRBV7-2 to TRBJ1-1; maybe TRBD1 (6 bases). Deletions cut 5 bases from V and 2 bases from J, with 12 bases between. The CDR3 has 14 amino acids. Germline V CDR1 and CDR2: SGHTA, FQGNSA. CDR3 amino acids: CASSTYRDNTEAFF. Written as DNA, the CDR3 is TGTGCCAGCAGCACCTACAGGGATAACACTGAAGCTTTCTTT. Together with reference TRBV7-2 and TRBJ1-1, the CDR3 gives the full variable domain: GAGVSQSPSNKVTEKGKDVELRCDPISGHTALYWYRQSLGQGLEFLIYFQGNSAPDKSGLPSDRFSAERTGGSVSTLTIQRTQQEDSAVYLCASSTYRDNTEAFFGQGTRLTVV.

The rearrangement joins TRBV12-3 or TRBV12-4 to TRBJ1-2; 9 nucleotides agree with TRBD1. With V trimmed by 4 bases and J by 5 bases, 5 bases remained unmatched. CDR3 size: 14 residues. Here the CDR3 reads CASSSAGTGYGYTF. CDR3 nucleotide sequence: TGTGCCAGCAGTTCCGCCGGGACAGGGTATGGCTACACCTTC.

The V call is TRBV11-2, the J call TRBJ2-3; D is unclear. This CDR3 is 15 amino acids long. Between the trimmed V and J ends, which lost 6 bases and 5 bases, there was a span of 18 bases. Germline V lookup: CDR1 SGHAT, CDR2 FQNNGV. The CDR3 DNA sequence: TGTGCCAGCAGTCCCACCATCTCTGGCCGAGATACGCAGTATTTT. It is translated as CASSPTISGRDTQYF.

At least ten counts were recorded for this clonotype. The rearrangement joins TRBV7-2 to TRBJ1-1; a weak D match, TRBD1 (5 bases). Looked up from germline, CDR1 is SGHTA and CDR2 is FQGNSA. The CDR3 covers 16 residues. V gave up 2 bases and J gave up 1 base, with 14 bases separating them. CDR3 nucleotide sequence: TGTGCCAGCAGCTTATGGGAAGGGGTAGGGAACACTGAAGCTTTCTTT. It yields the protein CASSLWEGVGNTEAFF.

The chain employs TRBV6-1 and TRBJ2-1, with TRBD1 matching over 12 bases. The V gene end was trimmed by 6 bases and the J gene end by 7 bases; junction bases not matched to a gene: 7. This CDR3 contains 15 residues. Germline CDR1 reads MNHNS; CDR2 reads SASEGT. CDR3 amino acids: CASSTGQGAMNEQFF. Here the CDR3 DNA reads TGTGCCAGCAGCACGGGACAGGGGGCGATGAATGAGCAGTTCTTC.

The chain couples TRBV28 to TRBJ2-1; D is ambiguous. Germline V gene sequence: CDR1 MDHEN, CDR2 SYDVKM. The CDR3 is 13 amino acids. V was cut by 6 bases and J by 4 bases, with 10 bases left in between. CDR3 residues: CASRGNFYNEQFF. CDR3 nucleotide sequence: TGTGCCAGCAGGGGGAACTTTTACAATGAGCAGTTCTTC.

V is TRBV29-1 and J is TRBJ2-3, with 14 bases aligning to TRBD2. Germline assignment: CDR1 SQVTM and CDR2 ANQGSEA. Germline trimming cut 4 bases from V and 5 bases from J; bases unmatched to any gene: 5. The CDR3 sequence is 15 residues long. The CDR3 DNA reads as TGCAGCGTTGGACTAGCGGGAGGGCCCGGAGATACGCAGTATTTT. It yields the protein CSVGLAGGPGDTQYF.

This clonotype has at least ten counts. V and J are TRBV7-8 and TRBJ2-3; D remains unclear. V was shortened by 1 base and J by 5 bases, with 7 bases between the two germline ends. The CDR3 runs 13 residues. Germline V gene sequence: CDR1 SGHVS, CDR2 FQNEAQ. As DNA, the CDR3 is TGTGCCAGCAGCTTAGGTTATTTAGATACGCAGTATTTT. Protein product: CASSLGYLDTQYF.

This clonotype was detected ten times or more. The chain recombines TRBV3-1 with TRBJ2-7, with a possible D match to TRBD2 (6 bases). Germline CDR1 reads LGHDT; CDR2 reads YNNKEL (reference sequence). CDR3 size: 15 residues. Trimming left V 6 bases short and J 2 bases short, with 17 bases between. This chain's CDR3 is CASRRGVAGTYEQYF. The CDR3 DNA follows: TGTGCCAGCAGACGAGGGGTGGCGGGAACCTACGAGCAGTACTTC.

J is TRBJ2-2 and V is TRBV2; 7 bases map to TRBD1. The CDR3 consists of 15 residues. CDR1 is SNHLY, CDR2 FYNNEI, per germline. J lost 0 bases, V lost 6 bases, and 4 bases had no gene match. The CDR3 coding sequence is TGTGCCAGCAGGCCGGGACAGACGAACACCGGGGAGCTGTTTTTT. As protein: CASRPGQTNTGELFF. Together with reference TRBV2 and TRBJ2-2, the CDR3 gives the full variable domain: EPEVTQTPSHQVTQMGQEVILRCVPISNHLYFYWYRQILGQKVEFLVSFYNNEISEKSEIFDDQFSVERPDGSNFTLKIRSTKLEDSAMYFCASRPGQTNTGELFFGEGSRLTVL.

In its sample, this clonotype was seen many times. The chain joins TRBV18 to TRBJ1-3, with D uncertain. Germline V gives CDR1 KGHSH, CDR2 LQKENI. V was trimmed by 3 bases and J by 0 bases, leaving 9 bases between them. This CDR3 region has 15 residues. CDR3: CASSPSGDSGNTIYF. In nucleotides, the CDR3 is TGTGCCAGCTCACCGTCCGGCGACTCTGGAAACACCATATATTTT.

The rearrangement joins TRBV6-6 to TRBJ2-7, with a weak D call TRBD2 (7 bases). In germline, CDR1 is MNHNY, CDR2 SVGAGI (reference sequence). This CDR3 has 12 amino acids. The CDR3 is CGGGGAQSEQYF. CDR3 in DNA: TGTGGAGGGGGGGGGGCTCAAAGCGAGCAGTACTTC.

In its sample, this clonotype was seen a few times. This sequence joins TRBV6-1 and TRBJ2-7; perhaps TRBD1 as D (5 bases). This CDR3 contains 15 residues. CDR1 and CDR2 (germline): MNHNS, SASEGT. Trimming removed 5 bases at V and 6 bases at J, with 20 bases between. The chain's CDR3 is CASSRGTKQVGEQYF. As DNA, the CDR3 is TGTGCCAGCAGTAGGGGAACAAAACAAGTGGGCGAGCAGTACTTC.

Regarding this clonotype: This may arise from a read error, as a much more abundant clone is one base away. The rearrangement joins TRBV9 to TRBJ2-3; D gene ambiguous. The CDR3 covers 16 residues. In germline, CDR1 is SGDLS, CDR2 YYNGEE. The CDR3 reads CASSAVSSVGTDPQYF. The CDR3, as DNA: TGTGCCAGCAGCGCGGTCAGCAGTGTCGGCACAGATCCGCAGTATTTT.

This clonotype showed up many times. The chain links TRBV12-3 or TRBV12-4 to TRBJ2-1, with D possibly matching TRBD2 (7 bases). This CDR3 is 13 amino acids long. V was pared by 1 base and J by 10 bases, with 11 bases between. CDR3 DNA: TGTGCCAGCAGTTTAGTCCCGGGGGGCGAGCAGTTCTTC. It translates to CASSLVPGGEQFF.

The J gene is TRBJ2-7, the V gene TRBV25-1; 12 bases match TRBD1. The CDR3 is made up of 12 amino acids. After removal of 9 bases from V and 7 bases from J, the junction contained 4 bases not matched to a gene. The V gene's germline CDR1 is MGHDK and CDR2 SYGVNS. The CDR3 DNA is TGTGCCAGTTGGGACAGGGGGCAGGAGCAGTACTTC. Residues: CASWDRGQEQYF.

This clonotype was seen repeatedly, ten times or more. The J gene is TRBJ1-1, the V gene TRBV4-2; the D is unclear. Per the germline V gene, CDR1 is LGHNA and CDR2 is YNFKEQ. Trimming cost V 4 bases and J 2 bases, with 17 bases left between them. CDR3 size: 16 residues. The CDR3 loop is CASSPMTKRENTEAFF. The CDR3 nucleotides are TGTGCCAGCAGCCCCATGACCAAGCGTGAAAACACTGAAGCTTTCTTT.

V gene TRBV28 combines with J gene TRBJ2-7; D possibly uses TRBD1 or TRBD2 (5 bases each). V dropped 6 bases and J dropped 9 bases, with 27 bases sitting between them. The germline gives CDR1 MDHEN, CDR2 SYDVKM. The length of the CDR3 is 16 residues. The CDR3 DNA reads TGTGCCAGCAGCCCGCTAGACGGCAGGACTGGGGCAGGGCAGTACTTC. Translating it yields CASSPLDGRTGAGQYF.